These 17 T cell receptor beta chains originate from one sample sequenced in a study of CD8 T cells in Susac syndrome. Random hexamers served to reverse transcribe about 0.5 to 1 ug RNA. TCRdb itself ran the immunoSEQ multiplex PCR reads through MiXCR, one entry per CDR3 protein. The sample consists of about 140,000 distinct CDR3 sequences, approximately 96% of them appearing once. The specimen sequenced was CD4+ T cells from PBMCs. All receptors come from a human donor with multiple sclerosis.

The J gene is TRBJ1-1, the V gene TRBV3-1; D remains unclear. V was clipped by 6 bases and J by 4 bases, with 12 bases between them. This CDR3 contains 13 residues. Per germline, CDR1 LGHDT and CDR2 YNNKEL (reference sequence). The CDR3 here is CASSRGKGTEAFF. CDR3 in DNA: TGTGCCAGCAGTCGCGGAAAAGGCACTGAAGCTTTCTTT.

The rearrangement joins TRBV7-8 to TRBJ1-3; no clear D gene. The CDR3 is 15 amino acids. The V gene lost 5 bases and the J gene lost 2 bases, with 13 bases spanning the gap. In germline, CDR1 is SGHVS, CDR2 FQNEAQ. The CDR3 bases are TGTGCCAGCAGCAAACGCGATATTCCTGGAAACACCATATATTTT. This encodes CASSKRDIPGNTIYF.

The chain combines TRBV9 with TRBJ2-5; D may be TRBD2 (5 bases). The CDR3 loop spans 19 amino acids. Trimming took 2 bases from V and 1 from J, leaving 24 bases between them. Germline-derived CDR1 and CDR2 are SGDLS and YYNGEE. The CDR3 protein is CASSVGADPRSSFQETQYF. CDR3 DNA sequence: TGTGCCAGCAGCGTGGGAGCCGACCCCCGGAGTAGTTTCCAAGAGACCCAGTACTTC.

The chain joins TRBV6-6 to TRBJ2-3, with D possibly matching TRBD2 (5 bases). The CDR3 consists of 14 residues. The V end was cut by 7 bases, the J end by 6 bases, with 17 bases between. Germline loops: CDR1 MNHNY, CDR2 SVGAGI (reference sequence). The CDR3 DNA is TGTGCCAGCACCTTAGCGTCCCCCGGGGATACGCAGTATTTT. This sequence encodes CASTLASPGDTQYF.

J is TRBJ1-2 and V is TRBV29-1, with D unclear. Deletions cut 3 bases from V and 0 bases from J, with 8 bases between. The germline V gene has CDR1 SQVTM and CDR2 ANQGSEA. The CDR3 extends over 13 amino acids. CDR3 nucleotides: TGCAGCGTTGACGGGTACGCTAACTATGGCTACACCTTC. Amino acids: CSVDGYANYGYTF. Drawing the rest from reference TRBV29-1 and TRBJ1-2, the complete variable domain is SAVISQKPSRDICQRGTSLTIQCQVDSQVTMMFWYRQQPGQSLTLIATANQGSEATYESGFVIDKFPISRPNLTFSTLTVSNMSPEDSSIYLCSVDGYANYGYTFGSGTRLTVV.

V gene TRBV7-2 combines with J gene TRBJ2-3; TRBD2 aligns across 8 bases. Germline assignment: CDR1 SGHTA and CDR2 FQGNSA. The junction had 3 bases not matched to a gene; V was cut back by 4 bases and J by 0 bases. The CDR3 spans 15 residues. The CDR3 nucleotides are TGTGCCAGCAGCTCGCGGGGGGCAAGCACAGATACGCAGTATTTT. Translation gives CASSSRGASTDTQYF. The entire variable domain, with the rest obtained from reference TRBV7-2 and TRBJ2-3, is as follows: GAGVSQSPSNKVTEKGKDVELRCDPISGHTALYWYRQSLGQGLEFLIYFQGNSAPDKSGLPSDRFSAERTGGSVSTLTIQRTQQEDSAVYLCASSSRGASTDTQYFGPGTRLTVL.

This rearrangement joins TRBV9 to TRBJ2-1, with 7 bases matching TRBD1. V shed 7 bases, J shed 0 bases, and the junction held 4 bases outside the gene matches. The CDR3 is 14 residues long. Germline CDR1 and CDR2: SGDLS and YYNGEE. In DNA, the CDR3 is TGTGCCAGCGGTCGACAGGGCTCCTACAATGAGCAGTTCTTC. This translates into CASGRQGSYNEQFF. Looking up the rest from reference TRBV9 and TRBJ2-1 gives the full variable domain: DSGVTQTPKHLITATGQRVTLRCSPRSGDLSVYWYQQSLDQGLQFLIQYYNGEERAKGNILERFSAQQFPDLHSELNLSSLELGDSALYFCASGRQGSYNEQFFGPGTRLTVL.

The chain couples TRBV12-3 or TRBV12-4 to TRBJ1-2; maybe TRBD1 (5 bases). The length of the CDR3 is 13 residues. V was clipped by 2 bases and J by 3 bases, with 7 bases between them. The CDR3 loop is CASSLQGYYGYTF. In nucleotides, the CDR3 is TGTGCCAGCAGTTTACAGGGTTACTATGGCTACACCTTC.

The chain combines TRBV20-1 with TRBJ2-3; the D gene is possibly TRBD1 (5 bases). The V end lost 0 bases, the J end lost 6 bases, and 16 bases lay between the germline ends. The CDR3 spans 15 residues. Germline loops: CDR1 DFQATT, CDR2 SNEGSKA (reference sequence). The CDR3 region is CSAREVATDSDTQYF. The CDR3, as DNA: TGCAGTGCTAGAGAAGTCGCGACAGATTCCGATACGCAGTATTTT.

V and J are TRBV29-1 and TRBJ2-1; 10 bases agree with TRBD2. After removal of 7 bases from V and 0 bases from J, the junction contained 15 bases not matched to a gene. This CDR3 spans 18 amino acids. Germline CDR1 is SQVTM and CDR2 is ANQGSEA. This CDR3 is CSAQGTSGKRSSYNEQFF. CDR3 DNA: TGCAGCGCGCAGGGCACTAGCGGGAAACGGAGCTCCTACAATGAGCAGTTCTTC.

V is TRBV4-3 and J is TRBJ2-5, with 7 bases that match TRBD1. The CDR3 sequence is 15 residues long. Germline values: CDR1 LGHNA, CDR2 YSLEER. With V trimmed by 4 bases and J by 5 bases, 10 bases remained unmatched. The CDR3 protein is CASSPRTGAGETQYF. CDR3 nucleotides: TGCGCCAGCAGCCCCCGGACAGGAGCAGGGGAGACCCAGTACTTC.

The sample holds one count of this clonotype. This chain links TRBV20-1 with TRBJ2-5, with a weak D call TRBD2 (7 bases). This CDR3 is 14 amino acids long. CDR1 is DFQATT, CDR2 SNEGSKA, per germline (reference sequence). Trimming took 6 bases from V and 1 from J, leaving 15 bases between them. For the CDR3, the DNA is TGCAGTGCCCAGAAGGGGGGGAGCCAAGAGACCCAGTACTTC. Its protein product is CSAQKGGSQETQYF.

The chain has TRBV9 and TRBJ2-5; the D gene could be TRBD1 or TRBD2 (5 bases each). The V end lost 4 bases, the J end lost 5 bases, and 21 bases lay between the germline ends. The CDR3 is 16 residues long. Germline V gene lookup returns CDR1 SGDLS and CDR2 YYNGEE. CDR3 sequence reads: CASSPPGPHEGETQYF. Written as DNA, the CDR3 is TGTGCCAGCAGCCCTCCGGGACCGCATGAAGGGGAGACCCAGTACTTC.

This rearrangement joins TRBV3-1 to TRBJ1-1, with TRBD1 matching over 10 bases. The CDR3 loop spans 16 amino acids. Germline CDR1 LGHDT, CDR2 YNNKEL (reference sequence). J gave up 1 base and V 5 bases, and 7 bases lay outside the gene matches. The CDR3 reads CASSNRDRGSNTEAFF. The CDR3 DNA reads as TGTGCCAGCAGCAACCGGGACAGGGGTTCGAACACTGAAGCTTTCTTT.

The V and J genes are TRBV13 and TRBJ2-3; TRBD2 matches at 11 bases. J lost 0 bases, V lost 3 bases, and 2 bases had no gene match. The CDR3 has 16 residues. Germline V gives CDR1 PRHDT, CDR2 FYEKMQ (reference sequence). The CDR3 nucleotides read TGTGCCAGCAGCTTCGCTAGCGGGGGGAGCACAGATACGCAGTATTTT. It yields the protein CASSFASGGSTDTQYF.

The J gene is TRBJ2-2, the V gene TRBV9, with D maybe TRBD2 (6 bases). Germline V gene lookup returns CDR1 SGDLS and CDR2 YYNGEE. CDR3 length: 15 amino acids. The ends were cut back, 3 bases at V and 7 bases at J, with 16 bases in the middle. The CDR3 here is CASSARGTEVGELFF. The CDR3 coding sequence is TGTGCCAGCAGCGCACGCGGGACCGAGGTCGGGGAGCTGTTTTTT.

V and J are TRBV2 and TRBJ1-5, with D maybe TRBD1 (5 bases). Germline assignment: CDR1 SNHLY and CDR2 FYNNEI. This CDR3 contains 14 residues. Trimming stripped 2 bases from V and 8 bases from J, with 13 bases between. In nucleotides, the CDR3 is TGTGCCAGCAGTGAAAGGGACGTGATCAAGCCCCAGCATTTT. Protein sequence: CASSERDVIKPQHF.